Below, 18 T cell receptor beta chains from the same sample are listed, as sequenced in a study of cytomegalovirus exposure and HLA in healthy donors. Use of 60 Vbeta and 13 Jbeta primers characterized the PCR. The repertoire was sequenced with immunoSEQ multiplex PCR; TCRdb's copy has only in-frame clones and lacks some. With 34,000 or so clones in the sample, the ten largest clones hold under 2%. Sequenced: PBMCs. The source of these receptors is a woman in her thirties or forties in good health and CMV-seropositive.

The chain uses TRBV18 and TRBJ2-7; 9 nucleotides agree with TRBD2. This CDR3 contains 16 residues. Trimming cost V 8 bases and J 6 bases; bases outside gene matches: 17. Germline CDR1 KGHSH, CDR2 LQKENI. CDR3: CASPPNLALAGTEQYF. The CDR3 DNA reads as TGTGCCAGCCCCCCAAACTTAGCCCTAGCGGGAACCGAGCAGTACTTC.

The chain combines TRBV28 with TRBJ2-7; TRBD2 matches at 8 bases. Trimming took 7 bases from V and 3 from J; bases not matched to a gene: 11. Germline loops: CDR1 MDHEN, CDR2 SYDVKM. The CDR3 is 15 amino acids. CDR3 nucleotides: TGTGCCAGCACTATTAGCAGCGGGAGTGGCTACGAGCAGTACTTC. It specifies CASTISSGSGYEQYF.

This chain joins TRBV28 and TRBJ1-2; weak D call: TRBD1 (6 bases). The CDR3 spans 13 residues. V shed 1 base and J shed 8 bases, with 11 bases lying between them. Germline V gene sequence: CDR1 MDHEN, CDR2 SYDVKM. Here the CDR3 DNA reads TGTGCCAGCAGTTTATCAGGGGTGGAGGGCTACACCTTC. It encodes CASSLSGVEGYTF.

This chain joins TRBV15 and TRBJ2-6, with 7 bases lining up with TRBD2. Germline CDR1 and CDR2: LNHNV and YYDKDF (reference sequence). The CDR3 consists of 15 residues. Losses at the gene ends were 5 bases for V and 4 bases for J; bases not matched to a gene: 5. The DNA of the CDR3 is TGTGCCACCAGCCCCCGGGGGGACGGGGCCAACGTCCTGACTTTC. Encoded protein: CATSPRGDGANVLTF.

To note about this clone: The identical CDR3 is also encoded by other nucleotide sequences in the sample. The chain has TRBV6-5 and TRBJ1-3; the D is unclear. The CDR3 is 16 amino acids. CDR1 is MNHEY, CDR2 SVGAGI, per germline. V was pared by 0 bases and J by 0 bases, with 9 bases between. Here the CDR3 DNA reads TGTGCCAGCAGTTACTCGAGGCCGAGCTCTGGAAACACCATATATTTT. It encodes CASSYSRPSSGNTIYF.

The V gene is TRBV28, the J gene TRBJ2-1; D is possibly TRBD2 (6 bases). Trimming left V 4 bases short and J 5 bases short, with 15 bases between. Germline V gene sequence: CDR1 MDHEN, CDR2 SYDVKM. The CDR3 length is 15 residues. Written as DNA, the CDR3 is TGTGCCAGCAGTTCCGGGACTTCCTATGACAATGAGCAGTTCTTC. This translates into CASSSGTSYDNEQFF.

The CDR3 DNA reads as TGTGCCAGCAGTGCGGGACAGGGGGCGACACGCTACGAGCAGTACTTC. It translates to CASSAGQGATRYEQYF. The chain links TRBV2 to TRBJ2-7, with 12 positions matching TRBD1. Germline V gives CDR1 SNHLY, CDR2 FYNNEI. The CDR3 runs to 16 residues. V trimming: 4 bases; J trimming: 3 bases; junction bases outside the gene matches: 7.

The genes are TRBV7-9 and TRBJ2-5; 7 bases fit TRBD1. Germline V gene sequence: CDR1 SEHNR, CDR2 FQNEAQ (reference sequence). There are 16 residues in the CDR3. The J segment lost 4 bases and the V segment lost 3 bases, leaving 11 bases of the junction unmatched. DNA of the CDR3: TGTGCCAGCAGCTTTTCCCGGGACAGAAGGAGAGAGACCCAGTACTTC. Protein sequence: CASSFSRDRRRETQYF.

The chain's CDR3 is CASRNREKLFF. For the CDR3, the DNA is TGTGCCAGCAGAAATCGGGAAAAACTGTTTTTT. The J gene is TRBJ1-4, the V gene TRBV6-5; D gene ambiguous. Germline V CDR1 and CDR2: MNHEY, SVGAGI. V lost 6 bases and J lost 8, with 7 bases in between. The CDR3 totals 11 residues.

The chain joins TRBV18 to TRBJ1-6, with 8 bases fitting TRBD1. Trimming cost V 2 bases and J 10 bases; bases outside gene matches: 4. Germline CDR1 and CDR2: KGHSH and LQKENI. There are 14 residues in the CDR3. The CDR3 DNA sequence: TGTGCCAGCTCACCAGGACAGGGAGGATCACCCCTCCACTTT. Translating it yields CASSPGQGGSPLHF. Looking up the rest from reference TRBV18 and TRBJ1-6 gives the full variable domain: NAGVMQNPRHLVRRRGQEARLRCSPMKGHSHVYWYRQLPEEGLKFMVYLQKENIIDESGMPKERFSAEFPKEGPSILRIQQVVRGDSAAYFCASSPGQGGSPLHFGNGTRLTVT.

This chain uses TRBV18 with TRBJ2-2; TRBD2 matches at 7 bases. Germline V gives CDR1 KGHSH, CDR2 LQKENI. The CDR3 covers 15 residues. Losses at the gene ends were 3 bases for V and 3 bases for J; bases not matched to a gene: 4. In DNA, the CDR3 is TGTGCCAGCTCACCCATACGGGGGGACACCGGGGAGCTGTTTTTT. Translated: CASSPIRGDTGELFF.

The CDR3 nucleotides are TGTGCCAGCGTGGTGGACAGCTACGCGGCGCCCCTCCACTTT. Encoded protein: CASVVDSYAAPLHF. The rearrangement links TRBV2 to TRBJ1-6; TRBD1 is a possible D gene (6 bases). Germline-derived CDR1 and CDR2 are SNHLY and FYNNEI. V was trimmed by 8 bases and J by 13 bases, leaving 21 bases between them. CDR3 length: 14 residues.

The V and J genes are TRBV5-1 and TRBJ2-2, with D perhaps TRBD2 (6 bases). Trimming cost V 4 bases and J 2 bases, with 15 bases left between them. There are 16 residues in the CDR3. CDR1 is SGHRS, CDR2 YFSETQ, per germline. The CDR3 bases are TGCGCCAGCAGCCCCTTGGCCGGGGGAAACACCGGGGAGCTGTTTTTT. Its translation: CASSPLAGGNTGELFF.

V usage is TRBV5-1 and J usage is TRBJ2-3, with 7 bases lining up with TRBD2. The trim removed 1 base at V and 6 bases at J, leaving 2 bases unmatched. Per germline, CDR1 SGHRS and CDR2 YFSETQ. This CDR3 has 13 residues. The CDR3, as DNA: TGCGCCAGCAGCTTGCTGGGAGGGGATACGCAGTATTTT. It translates to CASSLLGGDTQYF.

The chain recombines TRBV19 with TRBJ2-2, with no clear D. The germline gives CDR1 LNHDA, CDR2 SQIVND (reference sequence). This CDR3 spans 12 amino acids. This chain's CDR3 is CGSGMNTGELFF. The CDR3 DNA is TGTGGGTCTGGCATGAACACCGGGGAGCTGTTTTTT. The entire variable domain, with the rest obtained from reference TRBV19 and TRBJ2-2, is as follows: DGGITQSPKYLFRKEGQNVTLSCEQNLNHDAMYWYRQDPGQGLRLIYYSQIVNDFQKGDIAEGYSVSREKKESFPLTVTSAQKNPTAFYLCGSGMNTGELFFGEGSRLTVL.

The chain has TRBV2 and TRBJ2-5; D is perhaps TRBD2 (5 bases). V was shortened by 4 bases and J by 3 bases, with 12 bases between the two germline ends. Germline CDR1 is SNHLY and CDR2 is FYNNEI. The CDR3 is 14 amino acids. DNA for the CDR3: TGTGCCAGCAGTGTTGAGGGTGGGGAAGAGACCCAGTACTTC. Translating gives CASSVEGGEETQYF.

V is TRBV11-2 and J is TRBJ2-3, with TRBD2 identical over 8 bases. This CDR3 region has 15 residues. Looked up from germline, CDR1 is SGHAT and CDR2 is FQNNGV. The junction had 9 bases not matched to a gene; V was cut back by 4 bases and J by 6 bases. The CDR3 loop reads CASSSGGGPGDTQYF. CDR3 bases: TGTGCCAGCAGCTCGGGGGGGGGACCCGGGGATACGCAGTATTTT.

The chain links TRBV5-6 to TRBJ2-5; 8 positions agree with TRBD1. The J segment lost 5 bases and the V segment lost 3 bases, leaving 9 bases of the junction unmatched. The CDR3 is made up of 15 amino acids. CDR1 and CDR2 from the germline V gene are SGHDT and YYEEEE. CDR3 amino acids: CASSSHGQGRETQYF. Written as DNA, the CDR3 is TGTGCCAGCAGCTCTCACGGACAGGGCCGGGAGACCCAGTACTTC.